Shown below are 6 T cell receptor beta chains from a single sample sequenced in a study of cytomegalovirus exposure and HLA in healthy donors. The PCR was carried out with 60 Vbeta primers and 13 Jbeta primers. Method: immunoSEQ multiplex PCR; TCRdb's copy keeps in-frame clones and lacks some. The profile shows 100,000 to 150,000 clones, about 74% of them singletons. The material sequenced was PBMCs. The origin of the receptors is a woman aged 45 to 65 in good health and CMV-seropositive.

The gene calls are TRBV10-1 and TRBJ2-3; 10 bases are shared with TRBD2. V shed 0 bases, J shed 1 base, and the junction held 4 bases outside the gene matches. The CDR3 covers 17 residues. Germline V gives CDR1 WNHNN, CDR2 SYGVQD (reference sequence). The CDR3 nucleotides read TGCGCCAGCAGTGAGTCGCGTCTAGCGGGGGGCACAGATACGCAGTATTTT. Its translation is CASSESRLAGGTDTQYF.

V usage is TRBV10-3 and J usage is TRBJ2-7; 7 positions match TRBD1. V trimming: 6 bases; J trimming: 6 bases; junction bases outside the gene matches: 11. The CDR3 covers 14 residues. The germline V gene encodes CDR1 ENHRY and CDR2 SYGVKD. This CDR3 reads CAISRTGQTCEQYF. The DNA of the CDR3 is TGTGCCATCAGCCGGACAGGCCAAACCTGCGAGCAGTACTTC.

The chain employs TRBV5-1 and TRBJ2-3; D remains unclear. Germline V gene data show CDR1 as SGHRS and CDR2 as YFSETQ. The CDR3 totals 14 residues. V lost 0 bases, J lost 2 bases, and 7 bases lay in between. The CDR3 DNA is TGCGCCAGCAGCTTGGGCCAGGTCACAGATACGCAGTATTTT. It yields the protein CASSLGQVTDTQYF.

The chain uses TRBV2 and TRBJ2-1; possibly TRBD2 for D (5 bases). The CDR3 runs to 15 residues. Looked up from germline, CDR1 is SNHLY and CDR2 is FYNNEI. Trimming removed 7 bases at V and 0 bases at J, with 13 bases between. This chain's CDR3 is CASKGDQSSYNEQFF. The CDR3 nucleotides read TGTGCCAGCAAGGGAGACCAAAGCTCCTACAATGAGCAGTTCTTC.

The chain carries TRBV9 and TRBJ2-5; D perhaps matches TRBD2 (6 bases). Between the trimmed V and J ends, which lost 4 bases and 3 bases, there was a span of 13 bases. In germline, CDR1 is SGDLS, CDR2 YYNGEE. The CDR3 loop spans 14 amino acids. This CDR3 is CASSRLREEETQYF. DNA of the CDR3: TGTGCCAGCAGCAGACTAAGGGAGGAAGAGACCCAGTACTTC. The whole variable domain, remainder taken from reference TRBV9 and TRBJ2-5, is DSGVTQTPKHLITATGQRVTLRCSPRSGDLSVYWYQQSLDQGLQFLIQYYNGEERAKGNILERFSAQQFPDLHSELNLSSLELGDSALYFCASSRLREEETQYFGPGTRLLVL.

The chain has TRBV4-2 and TRBJ2-5, with 9 bases that match TRBD2. CDR1 and CDR2 from the germline V gene are LGHNA and YNFKEQ. This CDR3 spans 16 amino acids. The V segment lost 1 base and the J segment 5 bases; nucleotides outside the gene matches: 8. The CDR3 sequence is CASSQASAGGGETQYF. The CDR3 nucleotides are TGTGCCAGCAGCCAAGCCTCAGCGGGGGGAGGGGAGACCCAGTACTTC.